Given below is one T cell receptor (beta chain) in context. Its antigen is currently unknown. The data are from a study of CD8 T cells in Susac syndrome. Study results and caveats: In Susac syndrome, CD8+ expansion was highest in TEMRA and active disease.

Reverse transcription used about 0.5 to 1 ug RNA and random hexamers. Using its own MiXCR run on the immunoSEQ multiplex PCR reads, TCRdb lists one record per CDR3 protein. The table shows about 83,000 distinct CDR3 sequences, with roughly 95% occurring only once. Sequencing of TCR beta, carried out with a high-throughput approach, was applied to CD8+ and CD4+ T cells from the blood. This CDR3 contains 16 residues. Trimming cost V 0 bases and J 5 bases; bases outside gene matches: 8. The germline CDR1 and CDR2 sequences are SGHNT and YYREEE (reference sequence). Source material: CD8+ T cells from PBMCs. This TCR was recovered from a human donor with Susac syndrome. The rearrangement links TRBV5-4 to TRBJ2-3, with 8 bases lining up with TRBD1. CDR3 sequence: CASSLAGTGLLDTQYF. The DNA for the CDR3 is TGTGCCAGCAGCTTGGCCGGGACAGGCCTTTTAGATACGCAGTATTTT.